Sequencing of this T cell receptor beta chain was carried out in a study of human T cells and chemical hapten exposure. CDR1 and CDR2 (germline): LGHNT, FRNRAP. Trimming removed 1 base from V and 5 bases from J, with 8 bases in between. CDR3 length equals 13 residues. This sample's time point: patch test 1, 2 weeks after DPC sensitization. Treatment denoted: therapeutic diphenylcyclopropenone sensitization with weekly scalp DPC. TCRdb analysed the RACE reads with MiXCR anew, one entry per CDR3 protein. The table includes about 81,000 distinct CDR3 sequences, roughly 7.2% detected once. Sequenced material: whole blood, taken in connection with sensitization to the hapten diphenylcyclopropenone (DPC). This clonotype was sampled from a woman aged 30 to 39 with alopecia areata. Some clones in this sample may be carry-over from other donors' samples. The rearrangement joins TRBV12-5 to TRBJ1-1; D gene unclear. CDR3 DNA sequence: TGTGCTAGTGGTTTGGGGGCAGGAACTGAAGCTTTCTTT. This gives the protein CASGLGAGTEAFF.